This record concerns one T cell receptor beta chain sequence. Its antigen remains unidentified. From the 5' RACE reads, TCRdb lists one entry per CDR3 protein and no DNA. Its listing shows 300,000 to 450,000 distinct CDR3 sequences. The CDR3 sequence is 12 residues long. Germline V gene lookup returns CDR1 SEHNR and CDR2 FQNEAQ (reference sequence). The record originates from a study of T cells expressing NK-cell markers. Overall study: Each TCR beta repertoire originated in sorted T cells that were CD3+CD56+NKG2C+, CD3+CD56+NKG2C- or CD3+CD56-NKG2C+. Serological testing identified seven of the eight sequenced donors as HCMV-seropositive and one as seronegative. Whole-study findings and limits: A handful of donors showed these clonotypes also leading the CD3+CD56-NKG2C+ fraction. Top CD8+ clonotypes included the dominant CD3+CD56+NKG2C+ clonotypes in several donors.

The receptor's source is a man aged 18-70 years in good health. The sample comprised blood T cells: a sorted CD56 or NKG2C T cell subset, CD4+ or CD8+ T cells, or bulk PBMC T cells (not recorded which). The chain recombines TRBV7-9 with TRBJ2-3; TCRdb's assignment of TRBD1 cannot be checked, as there is no DNA. The CDR3 region is CASREDSYKPYF. The whole variable domain, filled in from reference TRBV7-9 and TRBJ2-3, reads DTGVSQNPRHKITKRGQNVTFRCDPISEHNRLYWYRQTLGQGPEFLTYFQNEAQLEKSRLLSDRFSAERPKGSFSTLEIQRTEQGDSAMYLCASREDSYKPYFGPGTRLTVL.